These 20 T cell receptor beta chains came from one sample sequenced in a study of post-analysis software for immune sequencing data. Their specific antigens are unknown. The TCR beta cDNA libraries contained unique molecular identifiers. TCRdb ran MiXCR on the PCR reads and lists one entry per CDR3 protein. Of 600,000 to 750,000 distinct CDR3 sequences listed, roughly three fifths are singletons. Findings and caveats of the study: Four or five TRBV segments, TRBV5-6, TRBV5-1 and TRBV20-1 among them, were found more frequent in patients than controls.

Sample: blood. The receptors shown here come from a girl aged 2 to 9 with multiple sclerosis.

The chain uses TRBV20-1 and TRBJ2-2, with 10 bases matching TRBD2. The CDR3 length is 15 residues. Trimming cost V 3 bases and J 3 bases; bases outside gene matches: 4. The germline V gene encodes CDR1 DFQATT and CDR2 SNEGSKA (reference sequence). The DNA for the CDR3 is TGCAGTGCTAGTGAGCGGGAGGGATACACCGGGGAGCTGTTTTTT. Translated: CSASEREGYTGELFF.

This clonotype was counted between two and nine times. The chain couples TRBV20-1 to TRBJ1-6; D gene uncertain. The V gene's germline CDR1 is DFQATT and CDR2 SNEGSKA (reference sequence). The CDR3 consists of 13 residues. V was shortened by 3 bases and J by 8 bases, with 11 bases between the two germline ends. CDR3 residues: CSARIYRDSPLHF. The CDR3 DNA reads TGCAGTGCTAGGATATACAGAGATTCACCCCTCCACTTT.

The chain carries TRBV4-1 and TRBJ1-4; D is unresolved. Trimming left V 0 bases short and J 3 bases short, with 20 bases between. The germline CDR1 and CDR2 sequences are MGHRA and YSYEKL. The length of the CDR3 is 19 residues. The CDR3 DNA reads as TGCGCCAGCAGCCAAGATGAGGGCTCAACCCGCGCCTCTAATGAAAAACTGTTTTTT. This encodes CASSQDEGSTRASNEKLFF.

The chain has TRBV20-1 and TRBJ2-1; possible D gene TRBD2, 6 bases. CDR3 length: 14 amino acids. The germline gives CDR1 DFQATT, CDR2 SNEGSKA (reference sequence). The ends were cut back, 1 base at V and 4 bases at J, with 11 bases in the middle. The CDR3 is CSARAGGAYNEQFF. Here the CDR3 DNA reads TGCAGTGCTAGAGCGGGCGGGGCTTACAATGAGCAGTTCTTC.

This clonotype was counted only a few times. The chain is built from TRBV3-1 and TRBJ2-2; 7 bases are a match to TRBD2. Germline-derived CDR1 and CDR2 are LGHDT and YNNKEL (reference sequence). The CDR3 length is 14 residues. V was clipped by 4 bases and J by 3 bases; unmatched bases: 2. The CDR3 DNA sequence: TGTGCCAGCAGCCTCAGCGGGGACACCGGGGAGCTGTTTTTT. Translated, it gives CASSLSGDTGELFF.

This clonotype was counted once. The rearrangement links TRBV12-3 or TRBV12-4 to TRBJ2-1; 8 bases agree with TRBD1. The end of the DNA is better explained by TRBJ2-7, so the J call may be wrong. The CDR3 totals 15 residues. CDR3 sequence reads: CASSPPGQVFGEQYF. The CDR3 region has the DNA TGTGCCAGCAGTCCCCCGGGACAGGTGTTTGGTGAGCAGTACTTC.

The chain is built from TRBV5-5 and TRBJ2-1; D is perhaps TRBD2 (6 bases). Trimming took off 0 bases at V and 2 bases at J, with 9 bases between the two ends. Germline values: CDR1 SGHKS, CDR2 YYEKEE (reference sequence). The CDR3 has 15 residues. CDR3 nucleotide sequence: TGTGCCAGCAGCTTGGGAGCTAGCGCCTACAATGAGCAGTTCTTC. It yields the protein CASSLGASAYNEQFF.

This clonotype has only a few counts. The chain joins TRBV5-5 to TRBJ2-1, with 13 bases aligning to TRBD2. Trimming cost V 5 bases and J 1 base; bases outside gene matches: 3. The CDR3 is 16 residues long. Germline-derived CDR1 and CDR2 are SGHKS and YYEKEE (reference sequence). The CDR3 nucleotides are TGTGCCAGCAGAGGGACTAGCGGGATTTCCTACAATGAGCAGTTCTTC. Its translation is CASRGTSGISYNEQFF.

J is TRBJ2-7 and V is TRBV10-3, with 15 bases identical to TRBD2. The V and J ends lost 4 bases and 3 bases, in that order; junction bases with no gene match: 4. The CDR3 contains 16 residues. In germline, CDR1 is ENHRY, CDR2 SYGVKD. CDR3 in DNA: TGTGCCATCAGTGGGCCGGGACTAGCGGGGGGCTACGAGCAGTACTTC. Its translation is CAISGPGLAGGYEQYF.

This clonotype has only one observation. The chain has TRBV5-1 and TRBJ1-1, with D possibly being TRBD1 (5 bases). The CDR3 runs 15 residues. Germline loops: CDR1 SGHRS, CDR2 YFSETQ. V lost 4 bases and J lost 1, with 14 bases in between. This CDR3 is CASSPGGSRNTEAFF. CDR3 coding DNA: TGCGCCAGCAGCCCCGGGGGATCCAGGAACACTGAAGCTTTCTTT.

This clonotype was observed a few times. V gene TRBV7-9 combines with J gene TRBJ2-5, with 7 bases lining up with TRBD1. CDR3 length: 15 amino acids. V lost 1 base to trimming and J lost 3 bases; unmatched junction nucleotides: 5. Germline V CDR1 and CDR2: SEHNR, FQNEAQ (reference sequence). The CDR3 region has the DNA TGTGCCAGCAGCTTAGGGACAGGTCCCAAAGAGACCCAGTACTTC. Translated, it gives CASSLGTGPKETQYF.

The chain combines TRBV20-1 with TRBJ2-1; D may be TRBD1 or TRBD2 (5 bases each). Per the germline V gene, CDR1 is DFQATT and CDR2 is SNEGSKA (reference sequence). V lost 1 base and J lost 12, with 16 bases in between. The CDR3 has 13 residues. The CDR3 here is CSARAGPDSWQFF. CDR3 sequence (DNA): TGCAGTGCTAGAGCGGGACCCGACAGTTGGCAGTTCTTC.

The chain links TRBV12-3 or TRBV12-4 to TRBJ2-2, with TRBD2 matching 15 bases. Trimming cost V 7 bases and J 2 bases; bases outside gene matches: 8. The CDR3 sequence is 18 residues long. This chain's CDR3 is CASTWGTSGGINTGELFF. In nucleotides, the CDR3 is TGTGCCAGCACCTGGGGGACTAGCGGGGGGATTAACACCGGGGAGCTGTTTTTT.

The genes are TRBV6-5 and TRBJ2-2; D not certain. This CDR3 spans 14 amino acids. V was cut by 3 bases and J by 3 bases, with 8 bases left in between. Germline CDR1 is MNHEY and CDR2 is SVGAGI. The CDR3 sequence is CASSYMADTGELFF. The CDR3 nucleotides read TGTGCCAGCAGTTATATGGCCGACACCGGGGAGCTGTTTTTT.

This chain connects TRBV30 to TRBJ1-1; no definite D call. V was clipped by 4 bases and J by 9 bases, with 12 bases between them. This CDR3 is built from 11 residues. The germline V gene has CDR1 GTSNPN and CDR2 SVGIG (reference sequence). CDR3 loop: CAWTLGRQAFF. The DNA for the CDR3 is TGTGCCTGGACCCTCGGACGTCAAGCTTTCTTT.

The gene calls are TRBV4-2 and TRBJ2-5; 11 bases map to TRBD2. The trim removed 0 bases at V and 5 bases at J, leaving 5 bases unmatched. CDR1 is LGHNA, CDR2 YNFKEQ, per germline. This CDR3 is built from 16 residues. CDR3 DNA sequence: TGTGCCAGCAGCCAAGATAGCGGGGGGGCCTGGGAGACCCAGTACTTC. Its protein product is CASSQDSGGAWETQYF.

Written as DNA, the CDR3 is TGTGCCAGCAGCCAAGATCAGGCCGCCTATGGCTACACCTTC. It encodes CASSQDQAAYGYTF. The rearrangement joins TRBV3-1 to TRBJ1-2; D uncertain. V lost 0 bases and J 4 bases, leaving 9 bases between the germline ends. Germline V gene lookup returns CDR1 LGHDT and CDR2 YNNKEL (reference sequence). The CDR3 is 14 amino acids.

CDR3 protein: CASSDQGRDTQYF. For the CDR3, the DNA is TGTGCCAGCAGTGATCAGGGGCGGGATACGCAGTATTTT. The rearrangement joins TRBV6-4 to TRBJ2-3; possibly TRBD1 for D (6 bases). This CDR3 contains 13 residues. Trimming stripped 3 bases from V and 6 bases from J, with 10 bases between. The germline V gene encodes CDR1 MRHNA and CDR2 SNTAGT.

This chain connects TRBV5-1 to TRBJ2-2, with 9 bases identical to TRBD1. V lost 4 bases to trimming and J lost 5 bases; unmatched junction nucleotides: 9. This CDR3 is built from 16 residues. CDR1 and CDR2 (germline): SGHRS, YFSETQ. The DNA of the CDR3 is TGCGCCAGCAGCCCGAGGACAGGGGTGGAGACCGGGGAGCTGTTTTTT. It codes for CASSPRTGVETGELFF.

This clonotype was detected a few times. The rearrangement uses TRBV10-3 and TRBJ1-1; D remains ambiguous. V was pared by 2 bases and J by 0 bases, with 7 bases between. The CDR3 is made up of 14 amino acids. The germline V gene encodes CDR1 ENHRY and CDR2 SYGVKD. The CDR3 loop is CAISEETVNTEAFF. The CDR3 DNA reads as TGTGCCATCAGTGAGGAGACTGTGAACACTGAAGCTTTCTTT.